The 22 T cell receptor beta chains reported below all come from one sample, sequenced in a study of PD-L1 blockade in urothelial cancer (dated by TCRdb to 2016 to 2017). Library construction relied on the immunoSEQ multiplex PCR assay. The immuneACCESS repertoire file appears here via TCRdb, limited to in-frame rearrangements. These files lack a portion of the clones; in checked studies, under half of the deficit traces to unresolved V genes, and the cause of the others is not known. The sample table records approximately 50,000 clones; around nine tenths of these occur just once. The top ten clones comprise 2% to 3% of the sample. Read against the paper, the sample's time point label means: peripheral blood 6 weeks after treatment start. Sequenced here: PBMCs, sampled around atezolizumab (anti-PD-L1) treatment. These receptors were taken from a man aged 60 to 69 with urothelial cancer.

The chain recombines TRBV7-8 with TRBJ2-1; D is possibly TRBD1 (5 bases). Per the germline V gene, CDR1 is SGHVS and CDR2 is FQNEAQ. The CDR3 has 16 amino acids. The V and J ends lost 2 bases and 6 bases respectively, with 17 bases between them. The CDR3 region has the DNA TGTGCCAGCAGCTTAAACCCCACAGGTAAAGGCAATGAGCAGTTCTTC. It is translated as CASSLNPTGKGNEQFF.

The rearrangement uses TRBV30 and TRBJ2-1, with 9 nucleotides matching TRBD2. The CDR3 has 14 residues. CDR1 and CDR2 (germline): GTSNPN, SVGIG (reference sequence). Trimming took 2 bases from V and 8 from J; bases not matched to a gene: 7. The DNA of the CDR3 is TGTGCCTGGAGTAATCGCGGGGGGGCCGATGAGCAGTTCTTC. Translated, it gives CAWSNRGGADEQFF.

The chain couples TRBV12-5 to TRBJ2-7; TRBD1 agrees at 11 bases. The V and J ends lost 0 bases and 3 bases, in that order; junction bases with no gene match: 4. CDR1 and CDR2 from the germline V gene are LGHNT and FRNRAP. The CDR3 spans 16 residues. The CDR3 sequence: CASGLVRTGGFYEQYF. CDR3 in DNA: TGTGCTAGTGGTTTGGTACGGACAGGGGGCTTCTACGAGCAGTACTTC.

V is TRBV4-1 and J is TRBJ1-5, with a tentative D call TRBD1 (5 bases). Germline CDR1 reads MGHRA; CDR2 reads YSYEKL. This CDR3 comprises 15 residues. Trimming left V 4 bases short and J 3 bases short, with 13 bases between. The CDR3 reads CASSPSAGLNQPQHF. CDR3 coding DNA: TGCGCCAGCAGCCCTTCTGCGGGGCTCAATCAGCCCCAGCATTTT.

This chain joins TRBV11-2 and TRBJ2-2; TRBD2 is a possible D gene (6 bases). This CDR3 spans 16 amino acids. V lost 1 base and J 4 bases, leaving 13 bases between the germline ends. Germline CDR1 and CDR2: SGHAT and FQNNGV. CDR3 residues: CASSLVGGSGTGELFF. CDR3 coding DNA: TGTGCCAGCAGCTTAGTCGGGGGATCCGGCACCGGGGAGCTGTTTTTT.

The CDR3 protein is CASSYSRSSYNSPLHF. The CDR3 DNA is TGTGCCAGCAGTTACTCTAGGAGCTCCTATAATTCACCCCTCCACTTT. The V call is TRBV6-5, the J call TRBJ1-6, with D hard to call. The CDR3 length is 16 residues. CDR1 and CDR2 (germline): MNHEY, SVGAGI. Trimming removed 0 bases from V and 0 bases from J, with 6 bases in between.

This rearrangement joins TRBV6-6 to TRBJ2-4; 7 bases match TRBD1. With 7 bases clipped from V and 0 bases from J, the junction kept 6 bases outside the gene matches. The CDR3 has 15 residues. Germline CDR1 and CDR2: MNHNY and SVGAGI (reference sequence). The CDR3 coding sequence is TGTGCCAGCACTTCGGACAGGCTAGCCAAAAACATTCAGTACTTC. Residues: CASTSDRLAKNIQYF.

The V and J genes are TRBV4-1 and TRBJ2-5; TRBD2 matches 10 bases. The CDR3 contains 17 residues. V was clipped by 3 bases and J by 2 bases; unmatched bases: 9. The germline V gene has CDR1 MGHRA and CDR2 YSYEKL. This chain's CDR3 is CASSQQPMTSGQETQYF. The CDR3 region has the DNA TGCGCCAGCAGCCAGCAACCTATGACTAGCGGGCAAGAGACCCAGTACTTC.

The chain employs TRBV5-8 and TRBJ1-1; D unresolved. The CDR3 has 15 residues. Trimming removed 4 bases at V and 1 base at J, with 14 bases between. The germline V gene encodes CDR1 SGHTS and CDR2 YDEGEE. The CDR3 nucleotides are TGTGCCAGCAGCCCCAGGCACAGTCAGAACACTGAAGCTTTCTTT. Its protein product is CASSPRHSQNTEAFF. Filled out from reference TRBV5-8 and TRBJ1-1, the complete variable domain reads EAGVTQSPTHLIKTRGQQATLRCSPISGHTSVYWYQQALGLGLQFLLWYDEGEERNRGNFPPRFSGRQFPNYSSELNVNALELEDSALYLCASSPRHSQNTEAFFGQGTRLTVV.

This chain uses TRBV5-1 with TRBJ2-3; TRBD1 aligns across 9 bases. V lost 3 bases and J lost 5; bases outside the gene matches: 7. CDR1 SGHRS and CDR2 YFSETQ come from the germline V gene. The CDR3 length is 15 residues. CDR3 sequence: CASSSGTGLGDTQYF. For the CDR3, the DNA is TGCGCCAGCAGCTCCGGGACAGGGCTTGGAGATACGCAGTATTTT.

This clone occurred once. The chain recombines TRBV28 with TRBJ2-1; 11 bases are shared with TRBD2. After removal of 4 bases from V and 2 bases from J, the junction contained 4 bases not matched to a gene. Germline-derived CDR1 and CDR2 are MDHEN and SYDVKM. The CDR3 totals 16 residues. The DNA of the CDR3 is TGTGCCAGCAGTTCTCCGGGACTAGCGGCCTACAATGAGCAGTTCTTC. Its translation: CASSSPGLAAYNEQFF.

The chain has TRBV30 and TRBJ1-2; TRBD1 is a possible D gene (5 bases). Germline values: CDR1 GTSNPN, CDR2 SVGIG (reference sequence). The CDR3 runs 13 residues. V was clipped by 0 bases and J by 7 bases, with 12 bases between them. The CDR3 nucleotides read TGTGCCTGGAGTGTGGGAAAAAGGGGTGGCTACACCTTC. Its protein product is CAWSVGKRGGYTF. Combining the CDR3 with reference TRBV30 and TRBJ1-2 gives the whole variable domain SQTIHQWPATLVQPVGSPLSLECTVEGTSNPNLYWYRQAAGRGLQLLFYSVGIGQISSEVPQNLSASRPQDRQFILSSKKLLLSDSGFYLCAWSVGKRGGYTFGSGTRLTVV.

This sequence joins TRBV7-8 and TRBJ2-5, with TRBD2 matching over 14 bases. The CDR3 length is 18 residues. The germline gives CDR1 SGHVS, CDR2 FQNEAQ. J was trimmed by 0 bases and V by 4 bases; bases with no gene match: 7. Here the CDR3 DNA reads TGTGCCAGCAGCTCGGGACTAGCGGGAGTGTGGTACCAAGAGACCCAGTACTTC. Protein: CASSSGLAGVWYQETQYF.

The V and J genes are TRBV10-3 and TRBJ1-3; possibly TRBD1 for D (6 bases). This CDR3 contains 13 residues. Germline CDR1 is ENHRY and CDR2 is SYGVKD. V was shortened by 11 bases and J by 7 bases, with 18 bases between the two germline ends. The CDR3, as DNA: TGTGCCGCCGCGACGGGGGGGGCGAACACCATATATTTT. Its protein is CAAATGGANTIYF.

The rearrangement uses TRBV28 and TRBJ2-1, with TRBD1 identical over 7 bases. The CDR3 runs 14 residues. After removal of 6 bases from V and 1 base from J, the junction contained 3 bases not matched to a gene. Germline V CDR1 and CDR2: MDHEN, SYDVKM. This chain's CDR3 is CASRTGFSYNEQFF. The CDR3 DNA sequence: TGTGCCAGCAGGACAGGGTTTTCCTACAATGAGCAGTTCTTC.

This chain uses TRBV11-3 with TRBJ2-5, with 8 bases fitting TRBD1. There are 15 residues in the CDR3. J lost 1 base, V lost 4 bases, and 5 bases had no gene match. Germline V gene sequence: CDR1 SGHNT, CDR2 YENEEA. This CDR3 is CASSSGQGPQETQYF. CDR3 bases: TGTGCCAGCAGCTCCGGACAGGGCCCCCAAGAGACCCAGTACTTC.

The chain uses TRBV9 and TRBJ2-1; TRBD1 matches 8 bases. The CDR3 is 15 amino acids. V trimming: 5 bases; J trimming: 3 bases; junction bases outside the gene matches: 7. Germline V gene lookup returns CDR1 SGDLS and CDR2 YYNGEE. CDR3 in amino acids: CASSAGGWYYNEQFF. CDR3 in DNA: TGTGCCAGCAGTGCAGGGGGCTGGTACTACAATGAGCAGTTCTTC.

CDR3 residues: CAISERGTPYQFF. The CDR3 nucleotides read TGTGCCATCAGTGAGAGAGGAACCCCCTACCAGTTCTTC. This rearrangement joins TRBV10-3 to TRBJ2-1; no definite D call. This CDR3 region has 13 residues. The V end lost 2 bases, the J end lost 13 bases, and 15 bases lay between the germline ends. Germline-derived CDR1 and CDR2 are ENHRY and SYGVKD.

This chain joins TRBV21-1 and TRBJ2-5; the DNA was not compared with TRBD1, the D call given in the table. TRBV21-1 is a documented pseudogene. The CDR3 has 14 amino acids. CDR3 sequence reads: CAREAYRGPETQYF. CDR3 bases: TGTGCCAGAGAAGCGTACAGGGGACCAGAGACCCAGTACTTC.

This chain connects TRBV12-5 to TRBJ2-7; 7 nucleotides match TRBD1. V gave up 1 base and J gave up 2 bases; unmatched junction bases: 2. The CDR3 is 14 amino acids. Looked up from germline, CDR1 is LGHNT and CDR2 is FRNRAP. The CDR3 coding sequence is TGTGCTAGTGGTTTGGAAGGGGGCGCCTACGAGCAGTACTTC. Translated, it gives CASGLEGGAYEQYF.

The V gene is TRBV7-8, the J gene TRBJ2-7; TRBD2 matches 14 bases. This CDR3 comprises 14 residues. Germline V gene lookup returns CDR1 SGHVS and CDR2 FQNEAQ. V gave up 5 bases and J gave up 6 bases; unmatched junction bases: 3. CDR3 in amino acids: CASSPGLAGVEQYF. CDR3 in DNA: TGTGCCAGCAGCCCGGGACTAGCGGGAGTCGAGCAGTACTTC.

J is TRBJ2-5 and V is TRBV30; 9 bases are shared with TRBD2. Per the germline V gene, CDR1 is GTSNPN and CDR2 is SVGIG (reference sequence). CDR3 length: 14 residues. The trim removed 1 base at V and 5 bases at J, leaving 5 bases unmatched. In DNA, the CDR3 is TGTGCCTGGAGTGGGCGGGGGGGCATCGAGACCCAGTACTTC. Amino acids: CAWSGRGGIETQYF.